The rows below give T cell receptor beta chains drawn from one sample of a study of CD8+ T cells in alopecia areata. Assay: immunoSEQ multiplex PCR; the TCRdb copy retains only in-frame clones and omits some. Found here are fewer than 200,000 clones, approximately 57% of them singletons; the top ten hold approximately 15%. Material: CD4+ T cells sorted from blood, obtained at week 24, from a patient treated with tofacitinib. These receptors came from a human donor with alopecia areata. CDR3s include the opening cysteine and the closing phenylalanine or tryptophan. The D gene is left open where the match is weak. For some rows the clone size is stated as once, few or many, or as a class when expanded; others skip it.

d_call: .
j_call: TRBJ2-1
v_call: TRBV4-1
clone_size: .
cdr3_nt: TGCGCCAGCAGCCAAGAACTAGTGACTGAGCAGTTCTTC
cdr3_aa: CASSQELVTEQFF

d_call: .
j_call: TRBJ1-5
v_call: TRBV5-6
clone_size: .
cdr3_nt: TGTGCCAGCAGCTCTGGGGGACTCAATCAGCCCCAGCATTTT
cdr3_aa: CASSSGGLNQPQHF

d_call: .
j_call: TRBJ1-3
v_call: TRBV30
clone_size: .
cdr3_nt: TGTGCCTGGACTACCACAGCTCTTGGAAACACCATATATTTT
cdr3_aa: CAWTTTALGNTIYF

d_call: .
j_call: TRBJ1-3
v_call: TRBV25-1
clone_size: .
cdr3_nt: TGTGCCAGCAGTCCTCGTGCGGGATCCCTCTCTGGAAACACCATATATTTT
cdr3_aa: CASSPRAGSLSGNTIYF

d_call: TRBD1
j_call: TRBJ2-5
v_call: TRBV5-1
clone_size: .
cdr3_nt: TGCGCCAGCCGACTAATACCAAGACAGGGGGAAGAGACCCAGTACTTC
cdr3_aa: CASRLIPRQGEETQYF

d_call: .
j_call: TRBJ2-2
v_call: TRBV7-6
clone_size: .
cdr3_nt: TGTGCCAGCAGCTTGAGTTCCGGGGAGCTGTTTTTT
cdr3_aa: CASSLSSGELFF

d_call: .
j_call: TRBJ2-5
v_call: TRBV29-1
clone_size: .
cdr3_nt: TGCAGCGTTGCCCGGGGACTCGGAGAGACCCAGTACTTC
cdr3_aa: CSVARGLGETQYF

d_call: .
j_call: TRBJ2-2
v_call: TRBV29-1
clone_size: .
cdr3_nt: TGCAGCGTTGAAGGGGCAGGGCGGACCGGGGAGCTGTTTTTT
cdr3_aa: CSVEGAGRTGELFF

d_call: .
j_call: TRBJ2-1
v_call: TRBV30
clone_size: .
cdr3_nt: TGTGCCTGGACCGAGGGGCAAATTTACAATGAGCAGTTCTTC
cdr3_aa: CAWTEGQIYNEQFF

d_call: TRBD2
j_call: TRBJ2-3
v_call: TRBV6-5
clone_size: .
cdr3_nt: TGTGCCAGCAGTTACTCGAGACTAGCGGCTTCAGATACGCAGTATTTT
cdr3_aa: CASSYSRLAASDTQYF

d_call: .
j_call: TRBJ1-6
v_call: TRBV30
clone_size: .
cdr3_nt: TGTGCCTGGAGTGTTTGGGGCCCCCTCCACTTT
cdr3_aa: CAWSVWGPLHF

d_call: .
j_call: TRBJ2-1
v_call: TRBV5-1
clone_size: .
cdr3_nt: TGCGCCAGCAGCTTGGGGGCGGGGTTACTTGGTGAGCAGTTCTTC
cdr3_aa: CASSLGAGLLGEQFF

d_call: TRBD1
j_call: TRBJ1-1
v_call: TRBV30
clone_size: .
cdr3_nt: TGTGCCTGGGCGCTAAACAGGGGGTTAACTGAAGCTTTCTTT
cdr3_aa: CAWALNRGLTEAFF

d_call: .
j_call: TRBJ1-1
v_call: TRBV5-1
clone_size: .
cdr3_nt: TGCGCCAGCAGCCTAGCGTTTGGTACTGAAGCTTTCTTT
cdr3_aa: CASSLAFGTEAFF

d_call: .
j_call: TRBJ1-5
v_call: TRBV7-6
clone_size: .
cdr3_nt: TGTGCCAGCAGCCCCGGCAGCAGGGGCAATCAGCCCCAGCATTTT
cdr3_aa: CASSPGSRGNQPQHF

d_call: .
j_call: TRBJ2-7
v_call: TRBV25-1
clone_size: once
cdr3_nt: TGTGCCAGCAGTGGGGTTTACGAGCAGTACTTC
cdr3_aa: CASSGVYEQYF

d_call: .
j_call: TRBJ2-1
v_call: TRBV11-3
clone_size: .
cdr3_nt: TGTGCCAGCAGCGTGAACCTCCGTGGGGAGCAGTTCTTC
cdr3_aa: CASSVNLRGEQFF

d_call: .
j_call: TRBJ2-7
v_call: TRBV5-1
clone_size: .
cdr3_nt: TGCGCCAGCAGCTCAGCCCCGTCTGGCTACGAGCAGTACTTC
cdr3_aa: CASSSAPSGYEQYF

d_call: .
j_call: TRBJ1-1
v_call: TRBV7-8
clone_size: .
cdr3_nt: TGTGCCAGCAGCAGCGTGGGGCAGGGAGCTTTCTTT
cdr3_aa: CASSSVGQGAFF

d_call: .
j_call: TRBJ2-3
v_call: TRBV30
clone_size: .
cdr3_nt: TGTGCCCTTACTACGGGGGGCATCACAGATACGCAGTATTTT
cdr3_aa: CALTTGGITDTQYF

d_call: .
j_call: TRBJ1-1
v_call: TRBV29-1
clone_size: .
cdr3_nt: TGCAGCGTTGTTGTGGACTCCCCGAACACTGAAGCTTTCTTT
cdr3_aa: CSVVVDSPNTEAFF

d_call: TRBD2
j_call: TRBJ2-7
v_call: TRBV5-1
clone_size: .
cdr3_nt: TGCGCCAGCAGCTTGCGCGGCGGGGTAGCGGGGAGCGAGCAGTACTTC
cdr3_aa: CASSLRGGVAGSEQYF

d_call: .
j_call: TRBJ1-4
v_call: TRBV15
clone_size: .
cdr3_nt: TGTGCCACCAGCTGGGCGACAGGAGTTAATGAAAAACTGTTTTTT
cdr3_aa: CATSWATGVNEKLFF

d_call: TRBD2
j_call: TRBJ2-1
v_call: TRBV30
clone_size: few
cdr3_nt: TGTGCCTGGAGGGCGGGACTAGCGGGGAATAATGAGCAGTTCTTC
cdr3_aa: CAWRAGLAGNNEQFF

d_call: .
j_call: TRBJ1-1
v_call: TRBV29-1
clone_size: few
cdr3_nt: TGCAGCGTTGACAGAAAGAACACTGAAGCTTTCTTT
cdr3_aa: CSVDRKNTEAFF

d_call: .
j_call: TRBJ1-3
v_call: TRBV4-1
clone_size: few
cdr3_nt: TGCGCCAGCAGCCAAGAACGCTCTGGAAACACCATATATTTT
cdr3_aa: CASSQERSGNTIYF

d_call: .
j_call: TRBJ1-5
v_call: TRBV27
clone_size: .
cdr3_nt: TGTGCCAGCAGTCCCTATGGATCAGGGTCGAATAGCAATCAGCCCCAGCATTTT
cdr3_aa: CASSPYGSGSNSNQPQHF

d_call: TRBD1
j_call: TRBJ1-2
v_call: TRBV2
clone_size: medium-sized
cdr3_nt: TGTGCCAGCTCGGGGACAGGGACTTATGGCTACACCTTC
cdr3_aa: CASSGTGTYGYTF

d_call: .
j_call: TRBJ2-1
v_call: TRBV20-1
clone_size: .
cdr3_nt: TGCAGTGCTAGTGGTTACAATGAGCAGTTCTTC
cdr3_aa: CSASGYNEQFF

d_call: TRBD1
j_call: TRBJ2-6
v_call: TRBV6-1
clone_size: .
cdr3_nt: TGTGCCAGCAGTGCCCTGACAGGGGTTAAAGGATCTGGGGCCAACGTCCTGACTTTC
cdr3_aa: CASSALTGVKGSGANVLTF

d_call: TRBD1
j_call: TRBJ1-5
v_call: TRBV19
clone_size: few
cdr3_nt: TGTGCCAGTAGTCCACGGGACAGGGGGTACAATCAGCCCCAGCATTTT
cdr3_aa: CASSPRDRGYNQPQHF

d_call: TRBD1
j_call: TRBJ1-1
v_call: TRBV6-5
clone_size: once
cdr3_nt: TGTGCCAGCAGTTACTCAAACAGGGGGTACACTGAAGCTTTCTTT
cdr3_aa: CASSYSNRGYTEAFF

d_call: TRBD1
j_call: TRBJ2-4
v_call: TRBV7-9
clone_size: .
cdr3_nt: TGTGCCAGCAGCTTGGACAGGGGTAGGAACATTCAGTACTTC
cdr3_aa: CASSLDRGRNIQYF

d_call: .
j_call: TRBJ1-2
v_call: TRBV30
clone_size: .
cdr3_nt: TGTGCCTGGAGACGAGTAGGGGACTCCGGCTACACCTTC
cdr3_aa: CAWRRVGDSGYTF

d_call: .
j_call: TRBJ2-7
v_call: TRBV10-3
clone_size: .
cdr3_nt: TGTGCCATCAGTGAGAGGCAGGGCCGAGGGTACGAGCAGTACTTC
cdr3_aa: CAISERQGRGYEQYF

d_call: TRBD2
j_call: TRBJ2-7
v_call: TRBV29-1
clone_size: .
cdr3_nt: TGCAGCGCCCGCCGGGAGGTCGGGACTAGCGGTTTTTACGAGCAGTACTTC
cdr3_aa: CSARREVGTSGFYEQYF

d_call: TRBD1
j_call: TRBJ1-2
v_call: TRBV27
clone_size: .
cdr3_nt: TGTGCCAGCAGTCCCAGGGGGGACAGGAACTATGGCTACACCTTC
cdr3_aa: CASSPRGDRNYGYTF

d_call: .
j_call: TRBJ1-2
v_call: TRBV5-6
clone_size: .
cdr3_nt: TGTGCCAGCAGCTTCGACAGCAACACTCGTGGCTACACCTTC
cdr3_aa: CASSFDSNTRGYTF

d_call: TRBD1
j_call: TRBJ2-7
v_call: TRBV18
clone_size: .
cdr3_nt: TGTGCCAGCTCAACCGGGACAGGGTCCTACGAGCAGTACTTC
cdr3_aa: CASSTGTGSYEQYF

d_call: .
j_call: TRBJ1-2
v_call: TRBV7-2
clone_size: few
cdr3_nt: TGTGCCAGCAGGGGCGAGGGATATGGCTACACCTTC
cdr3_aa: CASRGEGYGYTF

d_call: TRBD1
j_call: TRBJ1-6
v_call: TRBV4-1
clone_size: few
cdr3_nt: TGCGCCAGCAGCCAAGATCCTACAGGGGGTTCGTTTTCACCCCTCCACTTT
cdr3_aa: CASSQDPTGGSFSPLHF

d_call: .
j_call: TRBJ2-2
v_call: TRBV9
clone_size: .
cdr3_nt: TGTGCCAGCAGCGTACGGCTCGGGGGTAGCGGGGAGCTGTTTTTT
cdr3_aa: CASSVRLGGSGELFF

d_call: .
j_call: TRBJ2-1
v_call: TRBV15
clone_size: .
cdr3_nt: TGTGCCACCAGCAGAGATAAGACAAACGAGCAGTTCTTC
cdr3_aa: CATSRDKTNEQFF

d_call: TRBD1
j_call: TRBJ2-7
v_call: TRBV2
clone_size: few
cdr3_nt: TGTGCCAGCAGTGGGGACAGGGCCCACGAGCAGTACTTC
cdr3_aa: CASSGDRAHEQYF